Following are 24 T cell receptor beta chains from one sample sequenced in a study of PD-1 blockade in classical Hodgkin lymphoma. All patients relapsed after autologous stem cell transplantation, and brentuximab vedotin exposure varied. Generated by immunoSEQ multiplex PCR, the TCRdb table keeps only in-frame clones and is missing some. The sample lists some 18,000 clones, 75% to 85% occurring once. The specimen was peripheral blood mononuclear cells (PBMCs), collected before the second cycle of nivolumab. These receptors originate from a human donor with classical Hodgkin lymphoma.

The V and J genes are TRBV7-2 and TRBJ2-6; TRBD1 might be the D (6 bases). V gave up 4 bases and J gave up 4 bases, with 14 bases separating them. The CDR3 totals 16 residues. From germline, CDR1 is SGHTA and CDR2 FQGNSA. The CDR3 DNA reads TGTGCCAGCAGCTCCGGACAGCATAGGGGGGCCAACGTCCTGACTTTC. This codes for CASSSGQHRGANVLTF.

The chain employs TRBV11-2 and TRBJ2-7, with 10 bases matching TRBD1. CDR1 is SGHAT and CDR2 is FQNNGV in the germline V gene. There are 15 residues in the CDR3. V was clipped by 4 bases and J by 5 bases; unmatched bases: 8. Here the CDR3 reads CASSSVWDRGDEQYF. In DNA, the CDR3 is TGTGCCAGCAGCTCAGTCTGGGACAGGGGCGACGAGCAGTACTTC.

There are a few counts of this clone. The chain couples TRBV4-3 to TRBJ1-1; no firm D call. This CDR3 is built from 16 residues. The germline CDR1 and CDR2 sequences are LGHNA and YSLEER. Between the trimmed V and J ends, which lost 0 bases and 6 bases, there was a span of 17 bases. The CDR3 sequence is CASSQDGGGRAAEAFF. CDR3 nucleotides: TGCGCCAGCAGCCAAGACGGTGGTGGCAGAGCCGCTGAAGCTTTCTTT.

CDR3 amino acids: CASSPSVYQETQYF. CDR3 in DNA: TGTGCCAGCAGCCCGTCAGTGTACCAAGAGACCCAGTACTTC. The V gene is TRBV5-8, the J gene TRBJ2-5; D is ambiguous. V lost 4 bases and J 0 bases, leaving 10 bases between the germline ends. This CDR3 is built from 14 residues. From germline, CDR1 is SGHTS and CDR2 YDEGEE.

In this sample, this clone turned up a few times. The CDR3 is CASRMAQGWYEQYF. CDR3 bases: TGCGCCAGCAGAATGGCCCAGGGATGGTACGAGCAGTACTTC. The chain joins TRBV5-1 to TRBJ2-7, with D possibly matching TRBD1 (5 bases). The CDR3 extends over 14 amino acids. The V gene's germline CDR1 is SGHRS and CDR2 YFSETQ. V lost 5 bases and J 4 bases, leaving 16 bases between the germline ends.

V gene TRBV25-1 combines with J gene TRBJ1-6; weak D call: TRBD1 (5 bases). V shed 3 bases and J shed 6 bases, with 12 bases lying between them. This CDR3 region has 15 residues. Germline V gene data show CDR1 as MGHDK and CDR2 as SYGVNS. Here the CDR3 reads CASSEYGDSNSPLHF. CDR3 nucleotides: TGTGCCAGCAGTGAGTACGGGGACTCTAATTCACCCCTCCACTTT.

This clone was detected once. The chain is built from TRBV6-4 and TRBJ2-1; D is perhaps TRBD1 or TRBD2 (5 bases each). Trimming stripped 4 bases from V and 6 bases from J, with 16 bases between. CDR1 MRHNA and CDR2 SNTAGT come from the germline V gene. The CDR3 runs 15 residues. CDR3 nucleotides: TGTGCCAGCAGTGCCCTCGGGACGAGAGGCAATGAGCAGTTCTTC. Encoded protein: CASSALGTRGNEQFF.

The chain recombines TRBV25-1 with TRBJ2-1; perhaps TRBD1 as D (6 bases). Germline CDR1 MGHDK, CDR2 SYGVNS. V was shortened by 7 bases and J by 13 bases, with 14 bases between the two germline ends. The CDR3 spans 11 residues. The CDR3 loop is CASTGQREQFF. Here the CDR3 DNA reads TGTGCCAGCACAGGACAGCGAGAACAGTTCTTC.

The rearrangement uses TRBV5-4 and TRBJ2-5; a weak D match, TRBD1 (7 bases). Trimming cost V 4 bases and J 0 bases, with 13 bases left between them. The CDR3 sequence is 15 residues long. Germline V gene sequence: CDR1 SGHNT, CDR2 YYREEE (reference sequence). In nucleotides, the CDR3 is TGTGCCAGCAGCCGGAGGGACAGCAACCAAGAGACCCAGTACTTC. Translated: CASSRRDSNQETQYF.

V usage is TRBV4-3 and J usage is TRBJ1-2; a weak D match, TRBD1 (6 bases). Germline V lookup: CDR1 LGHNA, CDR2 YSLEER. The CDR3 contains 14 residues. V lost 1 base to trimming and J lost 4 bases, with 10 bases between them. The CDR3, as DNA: TGCGCCAGCAGCCAAGGTATAGGGGGCTATGGCTACACCTTC. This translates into CASSQGIGGYGYTF.

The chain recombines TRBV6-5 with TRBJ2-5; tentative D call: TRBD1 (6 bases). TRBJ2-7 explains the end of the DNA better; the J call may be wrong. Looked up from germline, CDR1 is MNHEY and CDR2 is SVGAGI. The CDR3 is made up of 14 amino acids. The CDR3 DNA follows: TGTGCCAGCAGTGTAGACAGGTTCCCCTACGAGCAGTACTTC. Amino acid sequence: CASSVDRFPYEQYF.

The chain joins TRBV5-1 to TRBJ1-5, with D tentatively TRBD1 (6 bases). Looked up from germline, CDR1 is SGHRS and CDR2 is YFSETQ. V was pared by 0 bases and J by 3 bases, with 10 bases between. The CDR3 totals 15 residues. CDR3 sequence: CASSLVGGVNQPQHF. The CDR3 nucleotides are TGCGCCAGCAGCTTGGTCGGGGGCGTCAATCAGCCCCAGCATTTT.

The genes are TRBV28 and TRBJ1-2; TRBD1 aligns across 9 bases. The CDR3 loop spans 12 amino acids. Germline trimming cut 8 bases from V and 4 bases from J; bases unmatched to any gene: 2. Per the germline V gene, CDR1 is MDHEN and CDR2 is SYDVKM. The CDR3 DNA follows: TGTGCCAGCGAGGACAGGGGCTATGGCTACACCTTC. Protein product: CASEDRGYGYTF.

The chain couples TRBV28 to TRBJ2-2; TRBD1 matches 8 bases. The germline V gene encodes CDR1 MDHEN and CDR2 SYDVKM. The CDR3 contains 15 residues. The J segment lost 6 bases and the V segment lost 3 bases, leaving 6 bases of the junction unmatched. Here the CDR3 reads CASSFVRGLAGELFF. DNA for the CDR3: TGTGCCAGCAGTTTTGTCAGGGGGCTCGCCGGGGAGCTGTTTTTT.

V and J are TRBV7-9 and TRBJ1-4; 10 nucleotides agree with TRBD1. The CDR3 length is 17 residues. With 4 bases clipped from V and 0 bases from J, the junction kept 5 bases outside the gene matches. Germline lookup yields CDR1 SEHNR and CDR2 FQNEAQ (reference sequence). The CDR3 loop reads CASSSTGQGTTNEKLFF. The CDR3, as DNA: TGTGCCAGCAGCTCCACGGGACAGGGGACAACTAATGAAAAACTGTTTTTT.

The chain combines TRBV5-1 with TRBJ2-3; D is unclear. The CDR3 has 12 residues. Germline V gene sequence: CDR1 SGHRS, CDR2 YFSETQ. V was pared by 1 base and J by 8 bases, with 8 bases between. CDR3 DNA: TGCGCCAGCAGCTTGTACCTAGGTACGCAGTATTTT. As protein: CASSLYLGTQYF.

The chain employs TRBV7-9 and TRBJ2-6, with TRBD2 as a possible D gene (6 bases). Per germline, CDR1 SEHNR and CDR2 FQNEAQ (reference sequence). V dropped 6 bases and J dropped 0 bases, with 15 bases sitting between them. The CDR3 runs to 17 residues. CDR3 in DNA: TGTGCCAGCAGGTACCGGGGACTGTCCTCTGGGGCCAACGTCCTGACTTTC. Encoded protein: CASRYRGLSSGANVLTF.

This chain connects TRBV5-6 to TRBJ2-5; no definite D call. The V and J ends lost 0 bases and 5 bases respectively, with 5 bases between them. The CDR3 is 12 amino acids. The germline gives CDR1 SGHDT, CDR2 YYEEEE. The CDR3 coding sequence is TGTGCCAGCAGCTTGGCGTTGGAGACCCAGTACTTC. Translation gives CASSLALETQYF.

As DNA, the CDR3 is TGCGCCAGCAGCCTGGGGGTCTGGAACACCGGGGAGCTGTTTTTT. Protein sequence: CASSLGVWNTGELFF. V and J are TRBV5-1 and TRBJ2-2, with D perhaps being TRBD1 or TRBD2 (5 bases each). The CDR3 totals 15 residues. Trimming removed 4 bases at V and 1 base at J, with 11 bases between. From germline, CDR1 is SGHRS and CDR2 YFSETQ.

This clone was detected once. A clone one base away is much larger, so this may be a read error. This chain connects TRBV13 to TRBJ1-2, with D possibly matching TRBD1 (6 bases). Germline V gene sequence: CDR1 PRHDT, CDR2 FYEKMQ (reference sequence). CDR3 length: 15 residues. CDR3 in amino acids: CAGSTRSGANYGYTF. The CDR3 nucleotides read TGTGCCGGCAGCACCCGATCGGGGGCAAACTATGGCTACACCTTC. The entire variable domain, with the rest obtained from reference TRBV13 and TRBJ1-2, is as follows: AAGVIQSPRHLIKEKRETATLKCYPIPRHDTVYWYQQGPGQDPQFLISFYEKMQSDKGSIPDRFSAQQFSDYHSELNMSSLELGDSALYFCAGSTRSGANYGYTFGSGTRLTVV.

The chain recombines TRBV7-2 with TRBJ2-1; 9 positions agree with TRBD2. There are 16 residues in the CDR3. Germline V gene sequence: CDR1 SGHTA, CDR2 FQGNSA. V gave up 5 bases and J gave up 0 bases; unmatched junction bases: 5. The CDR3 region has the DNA TGTGCCAGCAGCGTTAGCGGGGGCACCTCCTACAATGAGCAGTTCTTC. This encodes CASSVSGGTSYNEQFF.

This CDR3 is CASSTKQGLGETQYF. As DNA, the CDR3 is TGTGCCAGCAGCACCAAACAGGGGTTGGGGGAGACCCAGTACTTC. J is TRBJ2-5 and V is TRBV13; TRBD1 matches at 7 bases. This CDR3 contains 15 residues. V trimming: 5 bases; J trimming: 5 bases; junction bases outside the gene matches: 11. CDR1 is PRHDT and CDR2 is FYEKMQ in the germline V gene (reference sequence).

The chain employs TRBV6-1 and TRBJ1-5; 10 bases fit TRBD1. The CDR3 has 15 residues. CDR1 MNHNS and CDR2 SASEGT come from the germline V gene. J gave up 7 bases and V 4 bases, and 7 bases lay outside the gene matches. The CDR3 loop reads CASSGTRTGGQPQHF. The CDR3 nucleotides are TGTGCCAGCAGTGGTACCCGGACAGGGGGACAGCCCCAGCATTTT.

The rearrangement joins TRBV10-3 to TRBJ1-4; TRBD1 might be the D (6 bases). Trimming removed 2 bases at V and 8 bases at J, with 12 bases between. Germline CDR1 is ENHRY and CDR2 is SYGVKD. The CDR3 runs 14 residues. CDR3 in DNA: TGTGCCATCAGTGAGGCCAGGGGAGGGGAAAAACTGTTTTTT. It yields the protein CAISEARGGEKLFF.